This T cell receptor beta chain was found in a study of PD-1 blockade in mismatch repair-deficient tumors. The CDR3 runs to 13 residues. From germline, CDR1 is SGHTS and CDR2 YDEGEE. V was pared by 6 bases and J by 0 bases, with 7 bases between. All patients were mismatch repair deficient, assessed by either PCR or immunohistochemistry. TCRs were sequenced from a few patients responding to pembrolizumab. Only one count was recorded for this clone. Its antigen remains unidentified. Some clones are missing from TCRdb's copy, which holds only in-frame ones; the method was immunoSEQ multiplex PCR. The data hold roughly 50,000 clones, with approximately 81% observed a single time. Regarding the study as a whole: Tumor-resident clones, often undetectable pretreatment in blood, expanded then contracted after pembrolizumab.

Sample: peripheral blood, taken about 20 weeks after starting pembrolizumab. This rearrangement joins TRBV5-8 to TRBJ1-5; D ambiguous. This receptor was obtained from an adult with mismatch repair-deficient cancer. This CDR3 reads CASTGYSNQPQHF. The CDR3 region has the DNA TGTGCCAGCACGGGATATAGCAATCAGCCCCAGCATTTT.